The 18 T cell receptor beta chains given below trace back to one sample, sequenced in a study of beta chain features in type 1 diabetes. Study-wide results and limits: TCRB CDR3s were moderately but significantly shorter in Type 1 diabetes patients in all four CD4+ subsets.

For these TCRs, the target antigens are not known. As every portion of the isolated RNA was reverse transcribed, the sequencing read expressed TCRB transcripts. Generated by immunoSEQ multiplex PCR, the TCRdb table keeps only in-frame clones and is missing some. The sample includes more than 300,000 clones, around 10% seen only once; the top ten take 0.45% to 0.65%. The sample was central memory CD4+ T cells from blood. The receptor set was obtained from a man aged 30 to 45 with type 1 diabetes.

This clone was observed a handful of times. The chain links TRBV30 to TRBJ2-3, with a tentative D call TRBD1 (8 bases). This CDR3 is built from 14 residues. Trimming took off 8 bases at V and 4 bases at J, with 19 bases between the two ends. Per germline, CDR1 GTSNPN and CDR2 SVGIG (reference sequence). This CDR3 reads CALAGDRYADTQYF. The CDR3 DNA follows: TGTGCCCTCGCGGGGGACAGGTACGCAGATACGCAGTATTTT.

The V and J genes are TRBV5-4 and TRBJ2-7, with D perhaps matching TRBD1 (6 bases). V was trimmed by 4 bases and J by 3 bases, leaving 17 bases between them. CDR3 length: 15 amino acids. Germline V gene data show CDR1 as SGHNT and CDR2 as YYREEE (reference sequence). The CDR3 coding sequence is TGTGCCAGCAGCCCTACCCTGAGGGGGAACTACGAGCAGTACTTC. Translating it yields CASSPTLRGNYEQYF. The whole variable domain, remainder taken from reference TRBV5-4 and TRBJ2-7, is ETGVTQSPTHLIKTRGQQVTLRCSSQSGHNTVSWYQQALGQGPQFIFQYYREEENGRGNFPPRFSGLQFPNYSSELNVNALELDDSALYLCASSPTLRGNYEQYFGPGTRLTVT.

This clone has a handful of counts. The V and J genes are TRBV6-5 and TRBJ1-5, with D hard to call. Per germline, CDR1 MNHEY and CDR2 SVGAGI. This CDR3 region has 13 residues. V gave up 4 bases and J gave up 3 bases, with 7 bases separating them. This CDR3 reads CASSSSFNQPQHF. As DNA, the CDR3 is TGTGCCAGCAGTTCCAGCTTCAATCAGCCCCAGCATTTT.

This clone was seen ten or more times. The chain joins TRBV15 to TRBJ2-1, with D possibly being TRBD1 (6 bases). V was pared by 0 bases and J by 0 bases, with 9 bases between. The germline V gene has CDR1 LNHNV and CDR2 YYDKDF (reference sequence). This CDR3 region has 16 residues. CDR3 residues: CATSREGASSYNEQFF. The CDR3 nucleotides read TGTGCCACCAGCAGAGAGGGGGCTAGCTCCTACAATGAGCAGTTCTTC.

This clone was picked up a small number of times. This chain connects TRBV7-3 to TRBJ1-5; TRBD1 matches 7 bases. Looked up from germline, CDR1 is SGHTA and CDR2 is FQGTGA. The CDR3 spans 14 residues. V dropped 4 bases and J dropped 5; count of bases not matched to a gene: 5. The CDR3 DNA follows: TGTGCCAGCAGCTCCTCTCAGGGGGATCAGCCCCAGCATTTT. Translation gives CASSSSQGDQPQHF.

The J gene is TRBJ2-1, the V gene TRBV19; 7 bases align to TRBD1. CDR1 is LNHDA and CDR2 is SQIVND in the germline V gene (reference sequence). V was clipped by 7 bases and J by 1 base; unmatched bases: 16. The CDR3 loop spans 18 amino acids. The chain's CDR3 is CASTATGHFASSYNEQFF. CDR3 nucleotides: TGTGCCAGTACGGCGACAGGGCACTTCGCTAGTTCCTACAATGAGCAGTTCTTC.

This chain connects TRBV5-1 to TRBJ2-7; the match to TRBD1 covers 7 bases. The CDR3 covers 14 residues. V lost 7 bases to trimming and J lost 4 bases; unmatched junction nucleotides: 11. Germline V gene sequence: CDR1 SGHRS, CDR2 YFSETQ. CDR3 bases: TGCGCCAGCCACATGACAGGGCGTGGATACGAGCAGTACTTC. It translates to CASHMTGRGYEQYF.

The CDR3 DNA follows: TGTGCCTGGAGTTTTTTTTACGGGCCGGTAGATACGCAGTATTTT. It translates to CAWSFFYGPVDTQYF. The genes are TRBV30 and TRBJ2-3; D ambiguous. The CDR3 runs to 15 residues. CDR1 is GTSNPN, CDR2 SVGIG, per germline (reference sequence). V was pared by 2 bases and J by 5 bases, with 17 bases between.

This clone has ten or more counts. In nucleotides, the CDR3 is TGTGCCAGCATGGGGGACAACGAGCAGTACTTC. Encoded protein: CASMGDNEQYF. The chain combines TRBV19 with TRBJ2-7; TRBD1 might be the D (6 bases). The CDR3 has 11 residues. Trimming took 9 bases from V and 5 from J, leaving 11 bases between them. CDR1 and CDR2 from the germline V gene are LNHDA and SQIVND (reference sequence).

This clone was counted between two and nine times. Other DNA variants within this sample encode the same CDR3. The V gene is TRBV7-9, the J gene TRBJ2-3; no clear D. The CDR3 covers 13 residues. The V gene lost 1 base and the J gene lost 1 base, with 3 bases spanning the gap. Germline assignment: CDR1 SEHNR and CDR2 FQNEAQ (reference sequence). This chain's CDR3 is CASSLGGTDTQYF. For the CDR3, the DNA is TGTGCCAGCAGCTTAGGTGGCACAGATACGCAGTATTTT.

This clone was seen only a few times. This chain uses TRBV10-3 with TRBJ1-2; D possibly corresponds to TRBD1 (6 bases). V dropped 4 bases and J dropped 6 bases, with 12 bases sitting between them. CDR3 length: 13 residues. Germline V gene data show CDR1 as ENHRY and CDR2 as SYGVKD. The CDR3 sequence is CAISGQEAHGYTF. The DNA for the CDR3 is TGTGCCATCAGTGGACAGGAGGCACATGGCTACACCTTC.

This clone was picked up a small number of times. The chain links TRBV7-2 to TRBJ1-6; D gene uncertain. Trimming took off 3 bases at V and 5 bases at J, with 14 bases between the two ends. The CDR3 has 16 amino acids. Germline CDR1 and CDR2: SGHTA and FQGNSA. The CDR3 loop is CASSFNYSPDNSPLHF. DNA of the CDR3: TGTGCCAGCAGCTTTAATTACAGTCCCGATAATTCACCCCTCCACTTT. Based on the CDR3 plus reference TRBV7-2 and TRBJ1-6, the full variable domain is GAGVSQSPSNKVTEKGKDVELRCDPISGHTALYWYRQSLGQGLEFLIYFQGNSAPDKSGLPSDRFSAERTGGSVSTLTIQRTQQEDSAVYLCASSFNYSPDNSPLHFGNGTRLTVT.

This clone was seen more than once but under ten times. The chain has TRBV4-2 and TRBJ1-4, with D tentatively TRBD1 (5 bases). The germline V gene encodes CDR1 LGHNA and CDR2 YNFKEQ. The ends were cut back, 2 bases at V and 4 bases at J, with 14 bases in the middle. The CDR3 totals 16 residues. CDR3 protein: CASSQSAGRSNEKLFF. CDR3 sequence (DNA): TGTGCCAGCAGCCAATCGGCGGGACGGAGTAATGAAAAACTGTTTTTT.

There are a few counts of this clone. The rearrangement joins TRBV6-1 to TRBJ1-4; TRBD1 matches at 9 bases. The CDR3 is 15 amino acids. CDR1 and CDR2 from the germline V gene are MNHNS and SASEGT. V trimming: 6 bases; J trimming: 7 bases; junction bases outside the gene matches: 9. The CDR3 sequence: CASRDPGTGSEKLFF. CDR3 in DNA: TGTGCCAGCAGAGATCCGGGGACAGGGTCTGAAAAACTGTTTTTT.

This clone has a count of ten or more. The J gene is TRBJ2-7, the V gene TRBV28, with 9 bases aligning to TRBD2. This CDR3 is 14 amino acids long. With 8 bases clipped from V and 0 bases from J, the junction kept 5 bases outside the gene matches. Germline CDR1 is MDHEN and CDR2 is SYDVKM. The CDR3 DNA reads as TGTGCCAGCCAGAGACTAGCGGCCTCCTACGAGCAGTACTTC. Protein: CASQRLAASYEQYF.

This clone was counted only a few times. The V call is TRBV4-2, the J call TRBJ1-1; 9 positions match TRBD1. After removal of 4 bases from V and 11 bases from J, the junction contained 14 bases not matched to a gene. The V gene's germline CDR1 is LGHNA and CDR2 YNFKEQ. This CDR3 is built from 15 residues. The CDR3 DNA follows: TGTGCCAGCAGCCGGAGGGTGGACAGGGGCAGCGGCGCTTTCTTT. The encoded protein is CASSRRVDRGSGAFF.

There are many counts of this clone. The chain joins TRBV7-9 to TRBJ1-5; D is uncertain. Trimming stripped 4 bases from V and 1 base from J, with 8 bases between. The V gene's germline CDR1 is SEHNR and CDR2 FQNEAQ (reference sequence). This CDR3 is built from 14 residues. The CDR3 DNA reads as TGTGCCAGCAGCTCGACGGCAAGCAATCAGCCCCAGCATTTT. Translated: CASSSTASNQPQHF.

This chain connects TRBV9 to TRBJ2-3; no reliable D call. The V end lost 7 bases, the J end lost 2 bases, and 8 bases lay between the germline ends. This CDR3 has 12 residues. CDR1 and CDR2 (germline): SGDLS, YYNGEE. CDR3 loop: CASASDTDTQYF. CDR3 DNA: TGTGCCAGCGCGTCGGACACAGATACGCAGTATTTT. The full variable domain, in which reference TRBV9 and TRBJ2-3 provide the parts outside the CDR3, is DSGVTQTPKHLITATGQRVTLRCSPRSGDLSVYWYQQSLDQGLQFLIQYYNGEERAKGNILERFSAQQFPDLHSELNLSSLELGDSALYFCASASDTDTQYFGPGTRLTVL.